Listed below are T cell receptor beta chains from one sample, sequenced in a study of T cell repertoires in cytomegalovirus infection. TCRdb analysed the reads with MiXCR anew, one entry per CDR3 protein. This sample carries 310,000 or so distinct CDR3 sequences, about 9.1% of them seen once, and the ten largest clones take approximately 2.4%. The sequenced sample consisted of PBMCs. These receptors originate from a human donor in good health (CMV status not recorded). Some clones in this sample may be carry-over from other donors' samples. Each CDR3 is given with its conserved first and last residue. The order of the fields is V gene, J gene, CDR3 protein.

>TRBV20-1|TRBJ2-1
CSTKGGPSSYNEQFF
>TRBV20-1|TRBJ1-2
CSALRGQGIDGYTF
>TRBV29-1|TRBJ1-1
CSVEDLDRNTEAFF
>TRBV6-5|TRBJ2-2
CASRRSGAANTGELFF
>TRBV2|TRBJ2-7
CASSSWKGIGGGAAYEQYF
>TRBV29-1|TRBJ1-2
CSVEAGNYGYTF
>TRBV25-1|TRBJ1-6
CASSDLNEAGTSPLHF
>TRBV5-4|TRBJ2-1
CASSLVDNNEQFF
>TRBV18|TRBJ2-4
CASSPDTYGGNIQYF
>TRBV28|TRBJ1-5
CASSSPQGRVIRTQHF
>TRBV7-2|TRBJ2-3
CASSLGPRGGVSTDTQYF